The 28 T cell receptor beta chains in this list originate from one sample, sequenced in a study of identical twins. Each CDR3 protein gets one entry after TCRdb re-called the 5' RACE reads with MiXCR. The data contain about 260,000 distinct CDR3 sequences, roughly 7% of them singletons. The sample was also linked to a second study, of yellow fever vaccine responses in identical twins.

What was sequenced was memory (CD45RO+) T cells sorted from blood. The receptor set was obtained from a woman in her late teens or twenties in good health.

The genes are TRBV6-5 and TRBJ1-1; possible D gene TRBD1, 6 bases. Germline-derived CDR1 and CDR2 are MNHEY and SVGAGI. CDR3 length: 11 residues. V was shortened by 6 bases and J by 8 bases, with 10 bases between the two germline ends. This CDR3 is CASSRGAEAFF. CDR3 in DNA: TGTGCCAGCAGCCGGGGGGCGGAAGCTTTCTTT.

This clonotype was observed a few times. This rearrangement joins TRBV20-1 to TRBJ1-2; D may be TRBD1 (6 bases). CDR1 and CDR2 from the germline V gene are DFQATT and SNEGSKA (reference sequence). The CDR3 extends over 12 amino acids. Trimming left V 6 bases short and J 7 bases short, with 15 bases between. CDR3 coding DNA: TGCAGTGCCCTAACCGAGGGGGTTGGCTACACCTTC. This codes for CSALTEGVGYTF.

This clonotype was picked up one time. The rearrangement joins TRBV25-1 to TRBJ2-3, with 12 bases aligning to TRBD1. CDR1 MGHDK and CDR2 SYGVNS come from the germline V gene. The CDR3 runs to 20 residues. V trimming: 3 bases; J trimming: 3 bases; junction bases outside the gene matches: 16. CDR3 DNA sequence: TGTGCCAGCAGTGATGTTCGGGACAGGGGGCCAACGAGGCAAACAGATACGCAGTATTTT. This codes for CASSDVRDRGPTRQTDTQYF.

This clonotype came up a few times. The CDR3: CASSVTGTSGYEQFF. CDR3 in DNA: TGTGCCAGCAGTGTGACCGGGACTAGCGGCTATGAGCAGTTCTTC. The chain uses TRBV19 and TRBJ2-1, with 11 bases lining up with TRBD2. The V segment lost 9 bases and the J segment 8 bases; nucleotides outside the gene matches: 12. From germline, CDR1 is LNHDA and CDR2 SQIVND (reference sequence). The CDR3 is made up of 15 amino acids.

This clonotype was counted many times. The rearrangement links TRBV6-6 to TRBJ1-1; 11 nucleotides match TRBD1. The ends lost 5 bases at V and 10 bases at J; junction bases unmatched: 6. The CDR3 contains 13 residues. Looked up from germline, CDR1 is MNHNY and CDR2 is SVGAGI (reference sequence). The CDR3 reads CASSTRDRGGAFF. The CDR3 region has the DNA TGTGCCAGCAGTACCCGGGACAGGGGGGGAGCTTTCTTT.

This clonotype was seen a few times. This chain uses TRBV11-2 with TRBJ2-3; TRBD1 matches at 7 bases. Unmatched junction bases numbered 5, after V lost 1 base and J lost 7 bases. The length of the CDR3 is 14 residues. CDR1 SGHAT and CDR2 FQNNGV come from the germline V gene. This CDR3 is CASSLAQGSYTQYF. For the CDR3, the DNA is TGTGCCAGCAGCTTAGCACAGGGGAGTTATACGCAGTATTTT.

This clonotype occurred many times. The J gene is TRBJ2-2, the V gene TRBV5-1; TRBD2 is a possible D gene (8 bases). Germline values: CDR1 SGHRS, CDR2 YFSETQ. Trimming took 4 bases from V and 4 from J, leaving 20 bases between them. The CDR3 runs 17 residues. The CDR3 reads CASSPGTAGAITGELFF. The CDR3 DNA reads TGCGCCAGCAGCCCCGGGACAGCGGGGGCCATCACCGGGGAGCTGTTTTTT.

J is TRBJ2-3 and V is TRBV5-1; 7 bases align to TRBD2. V was clipped by 0 bases and J by 2 bases; unmatched bases: 6. The CDR3 contains 16 residues. Germline V gives CDR1 SGHRS, CDR2 YFSETQ. The CDR3 nucleotides read TGCGCCAGCAGCTTGGTTTCGGGAGGACCCACAGATACGCAGTATTTT. Residues: CASSLVSGGPTDTQYF.

The chain links TRBV5-1 to TRBJ2-1; tentatively, D is TRBD2 (5 bases). Trimming removed 9 bases from V and 1 base from J, with 14 bases in between. There are 14 residues in the CDR3. The germline gives CDR1 SGHRS, CDR2 YFSETQ. Here the CDR3 reads CATNGGGSYNEQFF. The CDR3 region has the DNA TGCGCCACCAATGGAGGTGGGTCCTACAATGAGCAGTTCTTC.

This clonotype has more than one count but fewer than ten. The rearrangement uses TRBV20-1 and TRBJ2-1, with D possibly matching TRBD1 (6 bases). V was pared by 6 bases and J by 0 bases, with 15 bases between. CDR1 and CDR2 (germline): DFQATT, SNEGSKA (reference sequence). This CDR3 is built from 15 residues. CDR3 amino acids: CSAGGPLSSYNEQFF. CDR3 nucleotide sequence: TGCAGTGCAGGGGGTCCTTTGAGCTCCTACAATGAGCAGTTCTTC.

V is TRBV7-2 and J is TRBJ2-5; D remains unclear. The germline V gene encodes CDR1 SGHTA and CDR2 FQGNSA. Between the trimmed V and J ends, which lost 8 bases and 7 bases, there was a span of 17 bases. CDR3 length: 13 amino acids. As DNA, the CDR3 is TGTGCCAGCGCCTGGGTAGACAAGATGACCCAGTACTTC. It translates to CASAWVDKMTQYF.

The chain carries TRBV20-1 and TRBJ1-1; TRBD1 aligns across 7 bases. CDR3 size: 14 residues. Germline CDR1 and CDR2: DFQATT and SNEGSKA (reference sequence). V was pared by 6 bases and J by 4 bases, with 11 bases of the junction left unmatched. The CDR3 loop reads CSAEKGQGVTEAFF. In DNA form, the CDR3 reads TGCAGTGCCGAGAAAGGGCAGGGGGTCACTGAAGCTTTCTTT.

This clonotype was observed many times. The chain couples TRBV18 to TRBJ2-7; TRBD2 matches at 14 bases. CDR3 size: 16 residues. J lost 4 bases, V lost 6 bases, and 8 bases had no gene match. Per germline, CDR1 KGHSH and CDR2 LQKENI. CDR3 region: CASSSTSGRAKYEQYF. CDR3 coding DNA: TGTGCCAGCTCGTCGACTAGCGGGAGGGCCAAGTACGAGCAGTACTTC.

This clonotype was seen more than once but under ten times. This chain links TRBV11-2 with TRBJ2-1, with 10 nucleotides matching TRBD2. The J segment lost 0 bases and the V segment lost 2 bases, leaving 7 bases of the junction unmatched. Germline V gives CDR1 SGHAT, CDR2 FQNNGV. CDR3 length: 18 amino acids. CDR3 protein: CASSLSFSGGSSYNEQFF. CDR3 sequence (DNA): TGTGCCAGCAGCTTATCCTTTAGCGGGGGGAGCTCCTACAATGAGCAGTTCTTC.

The chain combines TRBV7-6 with TRBJ1-4, with D possibly matching TRBD1 (5 bases). Trimming cost V 5 bases and J 0 bases, with 13 bases left between them. The germline gives CDR1 SGHVS, CDR2 FNYEAQ. This CDR3 comprises 16 residues. The CDR3 DNA follows: TGTGCCAGCAGCCTATGGGACGGCTCAACTAATGAAAAACTGTTTTTT. Translation: CASSLWDGSTNEKLFF.

This clonotype was recorded many times. This chain connects TRBV5-1 to TRBJ2-4; 10 bases fit TRBD2. The ends lost 4 bases at V and 4 bases at J; junction bases unmatched: 2. This CDR3 region has 14 residues. The germline V gene encodes CDR1 SGHRS and CDR2 YFSETQ. The CDR3 region has the DNA TGCGCCAGCAGCCAACTAGCGGGGAAAAACATTCAGTACTTC. Its protein is CASSQLAGKNIQYF.

The chain uses TRBV12-3 or TRBV12-4 and TRBJ1-2; 8 bases map to TRBD1. This CDR3 is built from 13 residues. V was pared by 5 bases and J by 8 bases, with 7 bases of the junction left unmatched. The CDR3 DNA sequence: TGTGCCAGCAGTCCCCAGGGGGCCGGGGGCTACACCTTC. It translates to CASSPQGAGGYTF.

The chain has TRBV28 and TRBJ1-1; 7 bases agree with TRBD1. The CDR3 length is 15 residues. Germline V gives CDR1 MDHEN, CDR2 SYDVKM. J gave up 0 bases and V 6 bases, and 7 bases lay outside the gene matches. The CDR3 loop reads CASRTRDRLNTEAFF. In DNA form, the CDR3 reads TGTGCCAGCAGGACTCGGGACAGATTGAACACTGAAGCTTTCTTT.

This clonotype was seen many times. The chain employs TRBV7-8 and TRBJ2-2; 10 nucleotides align to TRBD1. CDR1 is SGHVS, CDR2 FQNEAQ, per germline. The CDR3 runs to 14 residues. Trimming took 3 bases from V and 6 from J; bases not matched to a gene: 1. CDR3 residues: CASSFGTGAGELFF. The CDR3 region has the DNA TGTGCCAGCAGCTTCGGGACAGGGGCCGGGGAGCTGTTTTTT.

This clonotype was seen a few times. The chain carries TRBV28 and TRBJ1-1; 7 nucleotides agree with TRBD1. In germline, CDR1 is MDHEN, CDR2 SYDVKM. Unmatched junction bases numbered 6, after V lost 5 bases and J lost 3 bases. The CDR3 is 14 amino acids. CDR3 nucleotide sequence: TGTGCCAGCAGTCTGGGACAGCGCCACACTGAAGCTTTCTTT. Translating it yields CASSLGQRHTEAFF.

The chain links TRBV18 to TRBJ2-1, with D possibly being TRBD1 or TRBD2 (6 bases each). V was trimmed by 2 bases and J by 10 bases, leaving 18 bases between them. The CDR3 runs 15 residues. Germline V CDR1 and CDR2: KGHSH, LQKENI. The CDR3 protein is CASSPSSPGGGEQFF. The DNA for the CDR3 is TGTGCCAGCTCACCATCGTCCCCCGGAGGGGGGGAGCAGTTCTTC.

This clonotype was detected ten times or more. The chain joins TRBV6-5 to TRBJ2-7, with D hard to call. CDR3 length: 15 residues. CDR1 and CDR2 from the germline V gene are MNHEY and SVGAGI. The V end lost 0 bases, the J end lost 5 bases, and 14 bases lay between the germline ends. This CDR3 is CASSYSGRPGDEQYV. The CDR3 region has the DNA TGTGCCAGCAGTTACTCCGGACGACCTGGGGACGAGCAGTACGTC.

This clonotype was counted many times. V usage is TRBV5-1 and J usage is TRBJ2-7; TRBD1 matches 7 bases. V was clipped by 5 bases and J by 1 base; unmatched bases: 9. The germline gives CDR1 SGHRS, CDR2 YFSETQ. The length of the CDR3 is 15 residues. The CDR3, as DNA: TGCGCCAGCAGAAACGGGACAGCCCCTTCCTACGAGCAGTACTTC. This sequence encodes CASRNGTAPSYEQYF.

This clonotype was observed at least ten times. J is TRBJ2-7 and V is TRBV5-1; the D gene is possibly TRBD1 (7 bases). The germline CDR1 and CDR2 sequences are SGHRS and YFSETQ. This CDR3 region has 14 residues. V gave up 4 bases and J gave up 5 bases, with 16 bases separating them. CDR3 sequence reads: CASSGGTARDEQYF. CDR3 DNA sequence: TGCGCCAGCAGCGGCGGGACAGCTAGGGACGAGCAGTACTTC.

J is TRBJ2-2 and V is TRBV6-4, with 10 nucleotides matching TRBD2. V lost 8 bases to trimming and J lost 7 bases; unmatched junction nucleotides: 7. The CDR3 has 14 residues. The germline V gene encodes CDR1 MRHNA and CDR2 SNTAGT. CDR3 in DNA: TGTGCCAGCGGTAGCGGGAGGAAAGGCGGGGAGCTGTTTTTT. It encodes CASGSGRKGGELFF.

The V gene is TRBV6-5, the J gene TRBJ1-1; no clear D. V shed 2 bases and J shed 2 bases, with 15 bases lying between them. The CDR3 is made up of 16 amino acids. Germline CDR1 and CDR2: MNHEY and SVGAGI. CDR3 loop: CASSYHSAGSNTEAFF. In DNA form, the CDR3 reads TGTGCCAGCAGTTACCACTCCGCGGGCTCTAACACTGAAGCTTTCTTT.

The rearrangement joins TRBV12-5 to TRBJ2-7; the D call may be TRBD1 or TRBD2 (5 bases each). The germline gives CDR1 LGHNT, CDR2 FRNRAP. Trimming took off 6 bases at V and 1 base at J, with 16 bases between the two ends. The CDR3 loop spans 15 amino acids. CDR3 protein: CASGLPGRDSYEQYF. As DNA, the CDR3 is TGTGCTAGTGGCCTTCCGGGACGGGATTCCTACGAGCAGTACTTC. The full variable domain, rest sourced from reference TRBV12-5 and TRBJ2-7, is DARVTQTPRHKVTEMGQEVTMRCQPILGHNTVFWYRQTMMQGLELLAYFRNRAPLDDSGMPKDRFSAEMPDATLATLKIQPSEPRDSAVYFCASGLPGRDSYEQYFGPGTRLTVT.

This clonotype showed up just a few times. This rearrangement joins TRBV3-1 to TRBJ1-2, with TRBD1 identical over 10 bases. V shed 5 bases, J shed 7 bases, and the junction held 7 bases outside the gene matches. This CDR3 has 14 amino acids. Germline V lookup: CDR1 LGHDT, CDR2 YNNKEL (reference sequence). This CDR3 is CASSNAGQGFGYTF. DNA for the CDR3: TGTGCCAGCAGCAATGCGGGACAGGGGTTTGGCTACACCTTC. Supplemented by reference TRBV3-1 and TRBJ1-2, the full variable domain reads DTAVSQTPKYLVTQMGNDKSIKCEQNLGHDTMYWYKQDSKKFLKIMFSYNNKELIINETVPNRFSPKSPDKAHLNLHINSLELGDSAVYFCASSNAGQGFGYTFGSGTRLTVV.